Shown below are 16 T cell receptor beta chains from a single sample sequenced in a study of PD-1 blockade in classical Hodgkin lymphoma. Every single patient, without exception, relapsed after autologous stem cell transplantation, and brentuximab vedotin exposure varied. TCRdb's copy holds only in-frame clones and misses some; the assay was immunoSEQ multiplex PCR. The sample yields 75,000 to 100,000 clones, roughly 81% seen once. Specimen: peripheral blood mononuclear cells (PBMCs), collected before the second cycle of nivolumab. The receptors come from a human donor with classical Hodgkin lymphoma.

The chain employs TRBV10-2 and TRBJ2-2; D may be TRBD2 (5 bases). The CDR3 extends over 14 amino acids. From germline, CDR1 is WSHSY and CDR2 SAAADI. Deletions cut 4 bases from V and 4 bases from J, with 10 bases between. The CDR3 here is CASSGRASTGELFF. CDR3 DNA: TGCGCCAGCAGTGGGCGGGCCTCCACCGGGGAGCTGTTTTTT.

This clone was picked up a small number of times. This sequence joins TRBV18 and TRBJ1-5; D possibly corresponds to TRBD1 (6 bases). Germline V CDR1 and CDR2: KGHSH, LQKENI. The V and J ends lost 5 bases and 5 bases respectively, with 10 bases between them. The CDR3 consists of 13 residues. The CDR3: CASSGDTYQPQHF. CDR3 nucleotide sequence: TGTGCCAGCTCAGGGGACACATATCAGCCCCAGCATTTT. The variable domain in full, completed from reference TRBV18 and TRBJ1-5, reads NAGVMQNPRHLVRRRGQEARLRCSPMKGHSHVYWYRQLPEEGLKFMVYLQKENIIDESGMPKERFSAEFPKEGPSILRIQQVVRGDSAAYFCASSGDTYQPQHFGDGTRLSIL.

The chain combines TRBV18 with TRBJ1-1; TRBD1 is a possible D gene (5 bases). The CDR3 covers 15 residues. The germline V and J ends were trimmed by 2 bases and 0 bases, with 10 bases remaining between them. Germline V gene data show CDR1 as KGHSH and CDR2 as LQKENI. The CDR3 bases are TGTGCCAGCTCACCATTCGGGGCAATGAACACTGAAGCTTTCTTT. This codes for CASSPFGAMNTEAFF.

The chain joins TRBV6-1 to TRBJ2-7; no clear D gene. Trimming stripped 9 bases from V and 0 bases from J, with 9 bases between. CDR1 is MNHNS and CDR2 is SASEGT in the germline V gene. This CDR3 is built from 12 residues. In nucleotides, the CDR3 is TGTGCCAGTACAGAGAGCTCCTACGAGCAGTACTTC. Translation: CASTESSYEQYF.

The V gene is TRBV19, the J gene TRBJ2-7; perhaps TRBD1 as D (6 bases). Per the germline V gene, CDR1 is LNHDA and CDR2 is SQIVND (reference sequence). The CDR3 has 18 amino acids. Between the trimmed V and J ends, which lost 6 bases and 3 bases, there was a span of 27 bases. In DNA form, the CDR3 reads TGTGCCAGTAGGCCTTCGGGTAGGCAAGGACAGACGATCTACGAGCAGTACTTC. Amino acids: CASRPSGRQGQTIYEQYF.

The gene calls are TRBV5-1 and TRBJ1-1; a possible D gene is TRBD1 (6 bases). Trimming pared 7 bases from V and 4 bases from J, leaving 14 bases between. Per the germline V gene, CDR1 is SGHRS and CDR2 is YFSETQ. The CDR3 totals 13 residues. Here the CDR3 DNA reads TGCGCCAGCCAAACAGGGATCGGCACTGAAGCTTTCTTT. Protein product: CASQTGIGTEAFF.

This sequence joins TRBV19 and TRBJ1-3, with D possibly TRBD1 on 5 matching bases. The germline V gene has CDR1 LNHDA and CDR2 SQIVND (reference sequence). V gave up 6 bases and J gave up 1 base, with 16 bases separating them. The CDR3 extends over 16 amino acids. CDR3 residues: CASSVTGRTSGNTIYF. CDR3 nucleotides: TGTGCCAGTAGCGTCACGGGACGCACTTCTGGAAACACCATATATTTT.

The chain uses TRBV28 and TRBJ1-3, with D maybe TRBD1 (6 bases). Germline lookup yields CDR1 MDHEN and CDR2 SYDVKM. CDR3 size: 15 residues. Trimming took 6 bases from V and 0 from J, leaving 12 bases between them. CDR3 nucleotides: TGTGCCAGCAGGGCAGGGACAAGCTCTGGAAACACCATATATTTT. Translated, it gives CASRAGTSSGNTIYF.

This chain links TRBV6-1 with TRBJ2-7; D is unclear. V was pared by 0 bases and J by 7 bases, with 10 bases between. Germline assignment: CDR1 MNHNS and CDR2 SASEGT. This CDR3 is built from 13 residues. DNA of the CDR3: TGTGCCAGCAGTGAAGCGGGCCGCTTAGAGCAGTACTTC. Its protein is CASSEAGRLEQYF.

The chain has TRBV6-6 and TRBJ2-1; 10 bases map to TRBD2. Trimming at V came to 4 bases and at J to 9 bases, leaving 12 bases not matched to a gene. The CDR3 extends over 16 amino acids. CDR1 is MNHNY, CDR2 SVGAGI, per germline (reference sequence). Written as DNA, the CDR3 is TGTGCCAGCAGTTCCACCAGAGCGGGAGGGTTTGGTGAGCAGTTCTTC. Encoded protein: CASSSTRAGGFGEQFF.

This clone appeared a single time. The chain combines TRBV10-3 with TRBJ1-2; D gene uncertain. The CDR3 is 13 residues long. Trimming took 3 bases from V and 2 from J, leaving 7 bases between them. Germline CDR1 and CDR2: ENHRY and SYGVKD. CDR3 protein: CAISESGNYGYTF. Written as DNA, the CDR3 is TGTGCCATCAGTGAATCGGGGAACTATGGCTACACCTTC.

This chain joins TRBV10-3 and TRBJ2-3, with 10 bases that match TRBD2. Trimming removed 5 bases from V and 4 bases from J; junction bases left unmatched: 9. Germline CDR1 is ENHRY and CDR2 is SYGVKD. CDR3 length: 16 amino acids. CDR3 sequence reads: CAISLGASGSSDTQYF. CDR3 sequence (DNA): TGTGCCATCAGTTTGGGGGCTAGCGGGAGCTCAGATACGCAGTATTTT.

The V call is TRBV29-1, the J call TRBJ1-3; D not certain. The CDR3 covers 12 residues. The V end was cut by 4 bases, the J end by 1 base, with 5 bases between. CDR1 is SQVTM and CDR2 is ANQGSEA in the germline V gene. The CDR3 DNA reads as TGCAGCGTTGTTTCGTCTGGAAACACCATATATTTT. Translation: CSVVSSGNTIYF. Based on the CDR3 plus reference TRBV29-1 and TRBJ1-3, the full variable domain is SAVISQKPSRDICQRGTSLTIQCQVDSQVTMMFWYRQQPGQSLTLIATANQGSEATYESGFVIDKFPISRPNLTFSTLTVSNMSPEDSSIYLCSVVSSGNTIYFGEGSWLTVV.

The J gene is TRBJ1-2, the V gene TRBV2; a weak D match, TRBD1 (6 bases). The V gene's germline CDR1 is SNHLY and CDR2 FYNNEI. V was trimmed by 6 bases and J by 6 bases, leaving 8 bases between them. The CDR3 spans 11 residues. This CDR3 reads CASRQGDGYTF. Here the CDR3 DNA reads TGTGCCAGCAGACAGGGTGATGGCTACACCTTC.

This clone was seen just once. This rearrangement joins TRBV28 to TRBJ2-1; possibly TRBD2 for D (7 bases). The CDR3 totals 16 residues. Trimming removed 8 bases at V and 1 base at J, with 18 bases between. Per germline, CDR1 MDHEN and CDR2 SYDVKM. The DNA for the CDR3 is TGTGCCAGCCTCAACAGGGCGGGAGAGTCCTACAATGAGCAGTTCTTC. It is translated as CASLNRAGESYNEQFF.

This sequence joins TRBV11-2 and TRBJ2-1; 9 bases fit TRBD2. CDR3 size: 16 residues. Looked up from germline, CDR1 is SGHAT and CDR2 is FQNNGV. With V trimmed by 1 base and J by 5 bases, 6 bases remained unmatched. CDR3: CASSLVLAGNDNEQFF. DNA of the CDR3: TGTGCCAGCAGCTTAGTTCTAGCGGGAAACGACAATGAGCAGTTCTTC.